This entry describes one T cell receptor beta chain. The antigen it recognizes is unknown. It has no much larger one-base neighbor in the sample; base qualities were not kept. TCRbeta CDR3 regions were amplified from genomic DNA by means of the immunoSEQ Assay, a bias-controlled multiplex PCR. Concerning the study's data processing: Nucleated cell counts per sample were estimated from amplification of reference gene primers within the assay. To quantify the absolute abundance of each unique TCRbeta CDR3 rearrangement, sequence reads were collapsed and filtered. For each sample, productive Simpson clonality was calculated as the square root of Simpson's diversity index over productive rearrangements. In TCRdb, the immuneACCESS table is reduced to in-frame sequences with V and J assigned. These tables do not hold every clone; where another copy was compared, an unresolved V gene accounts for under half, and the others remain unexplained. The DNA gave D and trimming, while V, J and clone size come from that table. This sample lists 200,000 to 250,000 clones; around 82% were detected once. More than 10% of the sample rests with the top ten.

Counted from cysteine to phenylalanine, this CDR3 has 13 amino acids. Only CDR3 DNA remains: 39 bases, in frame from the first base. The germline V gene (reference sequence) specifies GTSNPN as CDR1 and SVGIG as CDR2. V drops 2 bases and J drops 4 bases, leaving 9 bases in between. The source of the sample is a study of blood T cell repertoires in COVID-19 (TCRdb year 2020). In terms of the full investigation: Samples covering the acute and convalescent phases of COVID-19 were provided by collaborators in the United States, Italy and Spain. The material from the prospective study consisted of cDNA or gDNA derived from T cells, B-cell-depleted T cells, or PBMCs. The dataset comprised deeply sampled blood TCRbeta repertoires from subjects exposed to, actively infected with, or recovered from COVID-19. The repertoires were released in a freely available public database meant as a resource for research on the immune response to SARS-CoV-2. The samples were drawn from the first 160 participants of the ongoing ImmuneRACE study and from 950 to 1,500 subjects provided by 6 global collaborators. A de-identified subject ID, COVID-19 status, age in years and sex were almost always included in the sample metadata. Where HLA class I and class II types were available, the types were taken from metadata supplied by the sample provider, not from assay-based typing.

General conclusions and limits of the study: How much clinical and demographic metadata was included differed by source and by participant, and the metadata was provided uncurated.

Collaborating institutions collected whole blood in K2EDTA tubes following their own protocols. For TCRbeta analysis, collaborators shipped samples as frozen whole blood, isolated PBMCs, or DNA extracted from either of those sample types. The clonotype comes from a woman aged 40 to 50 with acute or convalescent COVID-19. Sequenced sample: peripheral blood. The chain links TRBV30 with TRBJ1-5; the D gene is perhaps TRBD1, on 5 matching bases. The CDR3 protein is CAWSFQGNQPQHF. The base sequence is TGTGCCTGGAGTTTTCAGGGAAATCAGCCCCAGCATTTT.